This passage covers 23 T cell receptor beta chains from one sample sequenced in a study of cytomegalovirus exposure and HLA in healthy donors. 13 Jbeta primers and 60 Vbeta primers were used for the PCR. The assay was immunoSEQ multiplex PCR, and TCRdb's table has in-frame clones only and misses some. The table includes tens of thousands of clones, more than 60% detected once. The sequencing input was PBMCs. Receptor source: a male donor in good health and CMV-seropositive.

V is TRBV27 and J is TRBJ1-6, with TRBD1 matching 7 bases. Trimming cost V 2 bases and J 2 bases; bases outside gene matches: 3. Germline V lookup: CDR1 MNHEY, CDR2 SMNVEV (reference sequence). The CDR3 loop spans 16 amino acids. Here the CDR3 DNA reads TGTGCCAGCAGTTTACAGGGGGGTACCTATAATTCACCCCTCCACTTT. This codes for CASSLQGGTYNSPLHF.

The rearrangement joins TRBV7-3 to TRBJ2-1; D perhaps matches TRBD2 (6 bases). V was cut by 2 bases and J by 10 bases, with 15 bases left in between. This CDR3 comprises 14 residues. CDR1 and CDR2 (germline): SGHTA, FQGTGA. The CDR3 sequence: CASSLGASALEQFF. As DNA, the CDR3 is TGTGCCAGCAGCTTAGGGGCTAGCGCCCTAGAGCAGTTCTTC. Combining the CDR3 with reference TRBV7-3 and TRBJ2-1 gives the whole variable domain GAGVSQTPSNKVTEKGKYVELRCDPISGHTALYWYRQSLGQGPEFLIYFQGTGAADDSGLPNDRFFAVRPEGSVSTLKIQRTERGDSAVYLCASSLGASALEQFFGPGTRLTVL.

The chain couples TRBV4-2 to TRBJ2-3; 7 nucleotides line up with TRBD1. The CDR3 contains 17 residues. The germline CDR1 and CDR2 sequences are LGHNA and YNFKEQ. Trimming took 3 bases from V and 0 from J; bases not matched to a gene: 9. CDR3 sequence reads: CASSHPGTASSTDTQYF. The DNA for the CDR3 is TGTGCCAGCAGCCACCCAGGGACAGCCTCTAGCACAGATACGCAGTATTTT.

The DNA of the CDR3 is TGTGCCTGGAGTCGTCTTGCGGGAGAGCAGTTCTTC. This gives the protein CAWSRLAGEQFF. This rearrangement joins TRBV30 to TRBJ2-1, with D perhaps matching TRBD2 (6 bases). CDR1 is GTSNPN and CDR2 is SVGIG in the germline V gene (reference sequence). This CDR3 region has 12 residues. Trimming pared 2 bases from V and 10 bases from J, leaving 12 bases between.

This sequence joins TRBV27 and TRBJ2-7, with TRBD1 as a possible D gene (5 bases). Trimming removed 8 bases at V and 2 bases at J, with 22 bases between. The CDR3 is made up of 16 amino acids. Germline V gives CDR1 MNHEY, CDR2 SMNVEV (reference sequence). CDR3 in amino acids: CASRQGPRQPAYEQYF. CDR3 DNA sequence: TGTGCCAGCCGCCAAGGACCGCGACAGCCTGCCTACGAGCAGTACTTC.

The rearrangement uses TRBV9 and TRBJ1-2; D unresolved. This CDR3 spans 12 amino acids. V gave up 0 bases and J gave up 8 bases, with 8 bases separating them. Germline V gene sequence: CDR1 SGDLS, CDR2 YYNGEE. The CDR3 here is CASSVASGGYTF. Here the CDR3 DNA reads TGTGCCAGCAGCGTAGCTTCAGGCGGCTACACCTTC.

V gene TRBV7-9 combines with J gene TRBJ2-7; 12 positions agree with TRBD2. The CDR3 has 14 amino acids. J was trimmed by 3 bases and V by 5 bases; bases with no gene match: 2. Germline loops: CDR1 SEHNR, CDR2 FQNEAQ (reference sequence). CDR3 DNA sequence: TGTGCCAGCAGCAAGACTAGCGGGAGCTACGAGCAGTACTTC. Amino acids: CASSKTSGSYEQYF.

The chain uses TRBV6-1 and TRBJ1-4; 7 nucleotides line up with TRBD1. Per the germline V gene, CDR1 is MNHNS and CDR2 is SASEGT. The CDR3 is 13 amino acids. V was pared by 6 bases and J by 8 bases, with 6 bases of the junction left unmatched. The CDR3 DNA reads as TGTGCCAGCAGCAGGGGGATACGGGAAAAACTGTTTTTT. It codes for CASSRGIREKLFF.

The count of this clone is one. The J gene is TRBJ2-5, the V gene TRBV5-4, with 11 bases that match TRBD2. CDR1 is SGHNT and CDR2 is YYREEE in the germline V gene (reference sequence). The CDR3 totals 14 residues. J lost 5 bases, V lost 4 bases, and 4 bases had no gene match. CDR3 protein: CASSIAGGRETQYF. In DNA form, the CDR3 reads TGTGCCAGCAGCATAGCGGGGGGGCGGGAGACCCAGTACTTC.

The CDR3 region has the DNA TGCGCCAGCAGCTGGGGGACAGGGGGCATCTTCCAGCCCCAGCATTTT. Translated: CASSWGTGGIFQPQHF. This chain links TRBV5-1 with TRBJ1-5; 12 nucleotides align to TRBD1. Germline CDR1 reads SGHRS; CDR2 reads YFSETQ. J was trimmed by 7 bases and V by 3 bases; bases with no gene match: 8. This CDR3 has 16 residues.

V usage is TRBV7-9 and J usage is TRBJ2-7; the D gene is possibly TRBD1 (6 bases). The CDR3 spans 12 residues. The V end lost 7 bases, the J end lost 5 bases, and 12 bases lay between the germline ends. From germline, CDR1 is SEHNR and CDR2 FQNEAQ (reference sequence). The CDR3 sequence is CASTQEGDEQYF. CDR3 bases: TGTGCCAGCACCCAAGAGGGGGACGAGCAGTACTTC. The full variable domain, its missing parts supplied by reference TRBV7-9 and TRBJ2-7, is DTGVSQNPRHKITKRGQNVTFRCDPISEHNRLYWYRQTLGQGPEFLTYFQNEAQLEKSRLLSDRFSAERPKGSFSTLEIQRTEQGDSAMYLCASTQEGDEQYFGPGTRLTVT.

This clone was recorded a few times. The genes are TRBV7-9 and TRBJ2-7; possibly TRBD1 for D (7 bases). Germline CDR1 SEHNR, CDR2 FQNEAQ (reference sequence). This CDR3 is built from 14 residues. Trimming took off 5 bases at V and 5 bases at J, with 16 bases between the two ends. CDR3: CASSKGGAGNEQYF. CDR3 bases: TGTGCCAGCAGCAAAGGGGGCGCGGGAAACGAGCAGTACTTC.

J is TRBJ2-6 and V is TRBV6-1; D gene uncertain. The germline V and J ends were trimmed by 6 bases and 4 bases, with 10 bases remaining between them. Germline V gene sequence: CDR1 MNHNS, CDR2 SASEGT. The CDR3 spans 14 residues. Written as DNA, the CDR3 is TGTGCCAGCAGCACAGATCCGGGGGCCAACGTCCTGACTTTC. Protein product: CASSTDPGANVLTF.

The chain links TRBV7-8 to TRBJ2-1; TRBD2 aligns across 9 bases. The CDR3 is 16 residues long. The V gene end was trimmed by 0 bases and the J gene end by 6 bases; junction bases not matched to a gene: 6. CDR1 and CDR2 (germline): SGHVS, FQNEAQ. DNA for the CDR3: TGTGCCAGCAGCTTAGCTAGCGGGAGTCTGACCAATGAGCAGTTCTTC. Amino acids: CASSLASGSLTNEQFF.

This chain connects TRBV30 to TRBJ2-7; D gene uncertain. Germline V gene lookup returns CDR1 GTSNPN and CDR2 SVGIG (reference sequence). V lost 0 bases to trimming and J lost 4 bases, with 7 bases between them. This CDR3 contains 12 residues. The CDR3 nucleotides are TGTGCCTGGAGTGTATCACTTTACGAGCAGTACTTC. Protein: CAWSVSLYEQYF.

The chain carries TRBV27 and TRBJ1-1; tentative D call: TRBD1 (6 bases). Trimming removed 6 bases from V and 1 base from J, with 9 bases in between. The germline V gene encodes CDR1 MNHEY and CDR2 SMNVEV (reference sequence). This CDR3 has 13 residues. Written as DNA, the CDR3 is TGTGCCAGCAGCCCACAGGGGAACACTGAAGCTTTCTTT. Amino acids: CASSPQGNTEAFF.

The chain uses TRBV18 and TRBJ1-2; TRBD1 agrees at 7 bases. V lost 2 bases to trimming and J lost 3 bases; unmatched junction nucleotides: 3. CDR1 is KGHSH and CDR2 is LQKENI in the germline V gene. CDR3 length: 14 residues. The CDR3 nucleotides are TGTGCCAGCTCACCAAGACAGGGATACTATGGCTACACCTTC. This codes for CASSPRQGYYGYTF.

The rearrangement links TRBV7-6 to TRBJ2-2; 8 bases are a match to TRBD2. This CDR3 has 16 amino acids. From germline, CDR1 is SGHVS and CDR2 FNYEAQ. With 7 bases clipped from V and 0 bases from J, the junction kept 7 bases outside the gene matches. The CDR3 coding sequence is TGTGCCAGCAACCCAAGCGGGAGCGCGAACACCGGGGAGCTGTTTTTT. Its translation: CASNPSGSANTGELFF.

This CDR3 reads CASSPQAGVNEKLFF. Written as DNA, the CDR3 is TGTGCCAGCTCACCACAGGCAGGGGTTAATGAAAAACTGTTTTTT. The chain links TRBV18 to TRBJ1-4, with D perhaps TRBD1 (6 bases). This CDR3 is 15 amino acids long. Germline assignment: CDR1 KGHSH and CDR2 LQKENI. V shed 1 base and J shed 4 bases, with 10 bases lying between them. The full variable domain, in which reference TRBV18 and TRBJ1-4 provide the parts outside the CDR3, is NAGVMQNPRHLVRRRGQEARLRCSPMKGHSHVYWYRQLPEEGLKFMVYLQKENIIDESGMPKERFSAEFPKEGPSILRIQQVVRGDSAAYFCASSPQAGVNEKLFFGSGTQLSVL.

The rearrangement uses TRBV9 and TRBJ1-1; 10 nucleotides agree with TRBD1. V gave up 3 bases and J gave up 3 bases; unmatched junction bases: 5. The CDR3 contains 15 residues. CDR1 SGDLS and CDR2 YYNGEE come from the germline V gene. In DNA, the CDR3 is TGTGCCAGCAGCGATGGGACAGGGGCATACACTGAAGCTTTCTTT. This sequence encodes CASSDGTGAYTEAFF.

This rearrangement joins TRBV27 to TRBJ1-5; 9 nucleotides align to TRBD1. The CDR3 is 19 residues long. Germline CDR1 and CDR2: MNHEY and SMNVEV (reference sequence). V was clipped by 6 bases and J by 3 bases; unmatched bases: 18. The DNA of the CDR3 is TGTGCCAGCAGCAAAAGGACCGGGACAGGGAATAATTACAATCAGCCCCAGCATTTT. Translation gives CASSKRTGTGNNYNQPQHF.

This clone occurred once. The rearrangement uses TRBV7-2 and TRBJ1-6; possible D gene TRBD1, 5 bases. V shed 9 bases and J shed 5 bases, with 14 bases lying between them. The CDR3 is 14 residues long. The V gene's germline CDR1 is SGHTA and CDR2 FQGNSA. The CDR3 loop reads CARGRDGHNSPLHF. Written as DNA, the CDR3 is TGTGCCAGGGGGCGGGACGGACATAATTCACCCCTCCACTTT. Together with reference TRBV7-2 and TRBJ1-6, the CDR3 gives the full variable domain: GAGVSQSPSNKVTEKGKDVELRCDPISGHTALYWYRQSLGQGLEFLIYFQGNSAPDKSGLPSDRFSAERTGGSVSTLTIQRTQQEDSAVYLCARGRDGHNSPLHFGNGTRLTVT.

This clone was seen once. The rearrangement joins TRBV7-9 to TRBJ2-1; TRBD2 matches at 16 bases. CDR1 is SEHNR and CDR2 is FQNEAQ in the germline V gene (reference sequence). V shed 5 bases and J 4 bases; nucleotides not matched to a gene: 5. The CDR3 is 17 amino acids. The DNA of the CDR3 is TGTGCCAGCAGCGGACCGGGACTAGCGGGAGGGTACAATGAGCAGTTCTTC. Amino acid sequence: CASSGPGLAGGYNEQFF.